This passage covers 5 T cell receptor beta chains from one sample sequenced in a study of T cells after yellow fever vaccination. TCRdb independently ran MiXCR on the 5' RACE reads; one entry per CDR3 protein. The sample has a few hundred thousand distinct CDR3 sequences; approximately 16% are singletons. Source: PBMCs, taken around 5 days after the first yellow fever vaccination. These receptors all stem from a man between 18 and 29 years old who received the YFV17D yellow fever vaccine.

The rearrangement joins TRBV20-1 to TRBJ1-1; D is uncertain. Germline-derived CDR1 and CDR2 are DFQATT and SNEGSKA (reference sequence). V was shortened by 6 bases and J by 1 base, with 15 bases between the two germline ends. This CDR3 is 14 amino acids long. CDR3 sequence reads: CSAPNPEKNTEAFF. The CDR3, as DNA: TGCAGTGCCCCGAACCCAGAAAAGAACACTGAAGCTTTCTTT.

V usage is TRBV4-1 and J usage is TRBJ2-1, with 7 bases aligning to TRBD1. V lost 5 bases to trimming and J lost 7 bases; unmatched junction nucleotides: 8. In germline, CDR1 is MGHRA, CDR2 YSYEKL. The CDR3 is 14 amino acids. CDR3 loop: CASSDRVDGNEQFF. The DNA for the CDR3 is TGCGCCAGCAGCGACAGGGTTGATGGGAATGAGCAGTTCTTC.

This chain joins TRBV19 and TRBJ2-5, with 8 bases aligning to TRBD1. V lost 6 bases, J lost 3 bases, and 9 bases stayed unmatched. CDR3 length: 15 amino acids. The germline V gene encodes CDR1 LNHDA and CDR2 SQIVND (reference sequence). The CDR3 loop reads CASSPGQGGEETQYF. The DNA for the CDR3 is TGTGCCAGTAGCCCTGGACAGGGCGGCGAAGAGACCCAGTACTTC.

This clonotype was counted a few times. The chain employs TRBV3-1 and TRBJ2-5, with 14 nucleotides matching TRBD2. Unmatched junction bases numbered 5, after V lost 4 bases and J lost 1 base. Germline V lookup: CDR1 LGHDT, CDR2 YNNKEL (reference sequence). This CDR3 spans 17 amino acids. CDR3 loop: CASSPGTSGGVQETQYF. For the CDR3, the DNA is TGTGCCAGCAGCCCAGGGACTAGCGGGGGAGTCCAAGAGACCCAGTACTTC.

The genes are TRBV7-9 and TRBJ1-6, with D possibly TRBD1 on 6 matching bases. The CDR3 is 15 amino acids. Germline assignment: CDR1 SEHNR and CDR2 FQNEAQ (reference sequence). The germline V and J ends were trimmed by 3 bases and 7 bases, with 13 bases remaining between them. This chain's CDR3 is CASSFVTGPNSPLHF. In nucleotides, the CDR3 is TGTGCCAGCAGCTTCGTGACAGGCCCCAATTCACCCCTCCACTTT.